This is a list of T cell receptor beta chains from one sample in a study of T cells in Graves' hyperthyroidism and ophthalmopathy. TCRdb reprocessed the multiplex PCR reads via MiXCR and lists one record per CDR3 protein. The sample includes around 350,000 distinct CDR3 sequences, 13% to 15% of them seen just once. Material for sequencing was blood. These receptors all come from a woman aged 55-69 years with Graves' ophthalmopathy. The CDR3 runs from the conserved cysteine through the conserved F or W. D genes are given only for firm matches. Not every row has a clone size; where given, it reads once, few, many or a size class.

CDR3 DNA: TGCAGTGCTGCCCCGGGACACGGTATGGAGACCCAGTACTTC
CDR3 protein: CSAAPGHGMETQYF
clone size: many
D gene: -
V gene: TRBV20-1
J gene: TRBJ2-5

CDR3 DNA: TGTGCCAGCAGCGTAGCCCTCGCTAGCGGCGAAGAGACCCAGTACTTC
CDR3 protein: CASSVALASGEETQYF
clone size: -
D gene: TRBD2
V gene: TRBV9
J gene: TRBJ2-5

CDR3 DNA: TGTGCCAGCGCGGGAGAGGGGCCAGACACGGGGTGGCACTTC
CDR3 protein: CASAGEGPDTGWHF
clone size: -
D gene: TRBD2
V gene: TRBV6-1
J gene: TRBJ2-5

CDR3 DNA: TGTGCCAGCCTGGGTCCGTTAGAGGAGGGAGGCCCCTACGAGCAGTACTTC
CDR3 protein: CASLGPLEEGGPYEQYF
clone size: few
D gene: -
V gene: TRBV19
J gene: TRBJ2-7

CDR3 DNA: TGTGCCAGCAGCCAACTGTGGGAGGGCCCCGACAAAAACATTCAGTACTTC
CDR3 protein: CASSQLWEGPDKNIQYF
clone size: -
D gene: TRBD2
V gene: TRBV14
J gene: TRBJ2-4

CDR3 DNA: TGCAGTGCTAGCGGGACCGAACCCGGGGAGCTGTTTTTT
CDR3 protein: CSASGTEPGELFF
clone size: few
D gene: -
V gene: TRBV20-1
J gene: TRBJ2-2

CDR3 DNA: TGCGCCAGCAGCTTGTTGCTAGCGGGAGCCTACTCTGGGGCCAACGTCCTGACTTTC
CDR3 protein: CASSLLLAGAYSGANVLTF
clone size: -
D gene: TRBD2
V gene: TRBV5-1
J gene: TRBJ2-6

CDR3 DNA: TGTGCCAGCAGGGGACAACCGAACACCGGGGAGCTGTTTTTT
CDR3 protein: CASRGQPNTGELFF
clone size: many
D gene: -
V gene: TRBV11-2
J gene: TRBJ2-2

CDR3 DNA: TGTGCCAGCAGTCCAAACTGGGACTATGGCTACACCTTC
CDR3 protein: CASSPNWDYGYTF
clone size: many
D gene: -
V gene: TRBV2
J gene: TRBJ1-2

CDR3 DNA: TGTGCCAGCTCCACTAGCGGGATTTGGGAAGATACGCAGTATTTT
CDR3 protein: CASSTSGIWEDTQYF
clone size: many
D gene: TRBD2
V gene: TRBV9
J gene: TRBJ2-3

CDR3 DNA: TGTGCCAGCAGCTTAAACACCTACGAGCAGTACTTC
CDR3 protein: CASSLNTYEQYF
clone size: many
D gene: -
V gene: TRBV7-8
J gene: TRBJ2-7

CDR3 DNA: TGTGCCAGCAGTGAACCGAGACAGGGTACCTCTGGGGCCAACGTCCTGACTTTC
CDR3 protein: CASSEPRQGTSGANVLTF
clone size: many
D gene: TRBD1
V gene: TRBV28
J gene: TRBJ2-6

CDR3 DNA: TGTGCCAGCGTACCGGGACATTTGTACGAGCAGTACTTC
CDR3 protein: CASVPGHLYEQYF
clone size: many
D gene: -
V gene: TRBV2
J gene: TRBJ2-7

CDR3 DNA: TGCAGTGCTGTGGACCTCTCCCCTGAGCAGTTCTTC
CDR3 protein: CSAVDLSPEQFF
clone size: many
D gene: -
V gene: TRBV20-1
J gene: TRBJ2-1

CDR3 DNA: TGTGCCAGCAGCCAAGGGGTCCAGATATCGGCTACGCAGTATTTT
CDR3 protein: CASSQGVQISATQYF
clone size: many
D gene: -
V gene: TRBV3-1
J gene: TRBJ2-3

CDR3 DNA: TGTGCCAGCAGCGCTAGACTAGCGGGAGGACAGGAGCAGTTCTTC
CDR3 protein: CASSARLAGGQEQFF
clone size: -
D gene: TRBD2
V gene: TRBV5-5
J gene: TRBJ2-1

CDR3 DNA: TGTGCCAGCAGGGGGATGAAAGGTGAGACTGAAGCTTTCTTT
CDR3 protein: CASRGMKGETEAFF
clone size: many
D gene: -
V gene: TRBV27
J gene: TRBJ1-1

CDR3 DNA: TGTGCCAGCAGCGTAGCCGTTTCCGGACTAGCGGGAGGGCCTGGCTACGAGCAGTACTTC
CDR3 protein: CASSVAVSGLAGGPGYEQYF
clone size: -
D gene: TRBD2
V gene: TRBV9
J gene: TRBJ2-7

CDR3 DNA: TGTGCCAGCAGTTCAGGGTCAGCCTACAATGAGCAGTTCTTC
CDR3 protein: CASSSGSAYNEQFF
clone size: many
D gene: -
V gene: TRBV12-3/TRBV12-4
J gene: TRBJ2-1

CDR3 DNA: TGCAGTGCTAGGGGTAGCGGCTCCTACGAGCAGTACTTC
CDR3 protein: CSARGSGSYEQYF
clone size: few
D gene: -
V gene: TRBV20-1
J gene: TRBJ2-7

CDR3 DNA: TGTGCCAGCAGCGTAGAAGGTCGGAACACAGATACGCAGTATTTT
CDR3 protein: CASSVEGRNTDTQYF
clone size: -
D gene: -
V gene: TRBV9
J gene: TRBJ2-3

CDR3 DNA: TGTGCCAGCAGCCTTAGACGGGACGGCTACGAGCAGTACTTC
CDR3 protein: CASSLRRDGYEQYF
clone size: many
D gene: -
V gene: TRBV27
J gene: TRBJ2-7

CDR3 DNA: TGTGCCAGCAGCGTAGTAGGCTATGGCTACACCTTC
CDR3 protein: CASSVVGYGYTF
clone size: few
D gene: -
V gene: TRBV9
J gene: TRBJ1-2

CDR3 DNA: TGCAGTGCTCGCCCGGGCCTCAGCTACACCTTC
CDR3 protein: CSARPGLSYTF
clone size: few
D gene: -
V gene: TRBV20-1
J gene: TRBJ1-2

CDR3 DNA: TGTGCCAGCAGCTCGCACTCTCCAAGGGGGCGCGGCTATGGCTACACCTTC
CDR3 protein: CASSSHSPRGRGYGYTF
clone size: -
D gene: TRBD1
V gene: TRBV3-1
J gene: TRBJ1-2

CDR3 DNA: TGTGCCAGCAAGGACCGTGGGGGCCCCACTAATGAAAAACTGTTTTTT
CDR3 protein: CASKDRGGPTNEKLFF
clone size: few
D gene: -
V gene: TRBV12-3/TRBV12-4
J gene: TRBJ1-4

CDR3 DNA: TGTGCCAGCAGCGTAGGCCATGGAGGGTTCGATGAGCAGTTCTTC
CDR3 protein: CASSVGHGGFDEQFF
clone size: few
D gene: -
V gene: TRBV9
J gene: TRBJ2-1

CDR3 DNA: TGTGCCAGCAGCTACACTAGCACCGGGGAGCTGTTTTTT
CDR3 protein: CASSYTSTGELFF
clone size: many
D gene: -
V gene: TRBV11-2
J gene: TRBJ2-2

CDR3 DNA: TGCGCCAGCAGCCCGGGACAGAGGAGCAATCAGCCCCAGCATTTT
CDR3 protein: CASSPGQRSNQPQHF
clone size: -
D gene: TRBD1
V gene: TRBV5-1
J gene: TRBJ1-5

CDR3 DNA: TGTGCCAGCATCGAGGGACGGACAGATACGCAGTATTTT
CDR3 protein: CASIEGRTDTQYF
clone size: many
D gene: -
V gene: TRBV28
J gene: TRBJ2-3

CDR3 DNA: TGCGCCAGCAGTGAGCGGCGGGTTGTGGAGACCCAGTACTTC
CDR3 protein: CASSERRVVETQYF
clone size: -
D gene: -
V gene: TRBV10-2
J gene: TRBJ2-5